A selection of T cell receptor beta chains follows, all from one sample in a study of preoperative IRX-2 immunotherapy in early breast cancer. Sequencing used immunoSEQ multiplex PCR; TCRdb keeps in-frame clones, though not all of them. There are 800 to 900 clones in the sample; about 74% occur only once, and 9.7% lies in the top ten. The sample in question was tumor tissue, obtained after IRX-2 immunotherapy. The receptors stem from a human donor with breast cancer. Each CDR3 is given with its conserved first and last residue. The D gene is left open where the match is weak. A clone size is listed for some rows: how often the clone was seen (once, few, many), or a class if it is expanded.

D: NA; V: TRBV19; J: TRBJ2-1; length: 13; size: NA; CDR3: CASRPGAGNEQFF; DNA: TGTGCCAGTAGGCCCGGGGCTGGGAATGAGCAGTTCTTC
D: TRBD1; V: TRBV29-1; J: TRBJ2-1; length: 15; size: NA; CDR3: CSVFKTGRTYNEQFF; DNA: TGCAGCGTTTTTAAGACAGGGAGAACCTACAATGAGCAGTTCTTC
D: TRBD2; V: TRBV10-2; J: TRBJ2-4; length: 14; size: NA; CDR3: CASSESGGTNIQYF; DNA: TGCGCCAGCAGTGAGTCGGGGGGGACGAACATTCAGTACTTC
D: NA; V: TRBV6-8; J: TRBJ1-5; length: 15; size: few; CDR3: CASSSPDRRVQPQHF; DNA: TGTGCCAGCAGTTCCCCGGACAGAAGAGTTCAGCCCCAGCATTTT
D: NA; V: TRBV4-1; J: TRBJ2-5; length: 15; size: NA; CDR3: CASSPPGPDQETQYF; DNA: TGCGCCAGCAGCCCTCCCGGGCCGGACCAAGAGACCCAGTACTTC
D: TRBD1; V: TRBV11-3; J: TRBJ2-2; length: 15; size: NA; CDR3: CASSYGTVYTGELFF; DNA: TGTGCTAGCAGCTACGGGACAGTTTACACCGGGGAGCTGTTTTTT
D: TRBD1; V: TRBV11-3; J: TRBJ2-5; length: 15; size: NA; CDR3: CASSFGTGERETQYF; DNA: TGTGCCAGCAGCTTCGGGACAGGGGAAAGAGAGACCCAGTACTTC
D: TRBD1; V: TRBV15; J: TRBJ2-5; length: 16; size: once; CDR3: CATSVRTGLYQETQYF; DNA: TGTGCCACCAGCGTTCGGACAGGGCTGTACCAAGAGACCCAGTACTTC
D: NA; V: TRBV6-8; J: TRBJ1-3; length: 13; size: few; CDR3: CASWGISGNTIYF; DNA: TGTGCCAGCTGGGGGATCTCTGGAAACACCATATATTTT
D: TRBD2; V: TRBV11-3; J: TRBJ2-3; length: 15; size: NA; CDR3: CASSYSGGGTDTQYF; DNA: TGTGCCAGCAGCTATAGCGGGGGGGGCACAGATACGCAGTATTTT
D: NA; V: TRBV11-3; J: TRBJ1-2; length: 15; size: NA; CDR3: CASSLTRTDYYGYTF; DNA: TGTGCCAGCAGCCTCACCCGGACAGACTACTATGGCTACACCTTC
D: NA; V: TRBV15; J: TRBJ1-6; length: 16; size: few; CDR3: CATSRDLSRKGSPLHF; DNA: TGTGCCACCAGCAGAGATCTCAGTAGGAAAGGGTCACCCCTCCACTTT
D: NA; V: TRBV28; J: TRBJ2-5; length: 15; size: NA; CDR3: CASSLTSGGQETQYF; DNA: TGTGCCAGCAGTTTGACCTCAGGAGGCCAAGAGACCCAGTACTTC
D: TRBD1; V: TRBV28; J: TRBJ1-2; length: 15; size: NA; CDR3: CASSSLRGTNYGYTF; DNA: TGTGCCAGCAGTTCACTCAGGGGGACTAACTATGGCTACACCTTC
D: NA; V: TRBV10-2; J: TRBJ1-1; length: 13; size: NA; CDR3: CASSGGVFTEAFF; DNA: TGCGCCAGCAGTGGGGGGGTTTTCACTGAAGCTTTCTTT
D: TRBD1; V: TRBV7-6; J: TRBJ1-1; length: 14; size: NA; CDR3: CASSPTGKLTEAFF; DNA: TGTGCCAGCAGCCCGACAGGGAAGTTAACTGAAGCTTTCTTT
D: NA; V: TRBV29-1; J: TRBJ1-5; length: 12; size: NA; CDR3: CSVWDGDQPQHF; DNA: TGCAGCGTCTGGGACGGGGATCAGCCCCAGCATTTT
D: TRBD2; V: TRBV6-8; J: TRBJ2-1; length: 15; size: NA; CDR3: CASSYSETSANEGFF; DNA: TGTGCCAGCAGTTACTCGGAGACTAGCGCCAACGAAGGGTTCTTC
D: TRBD2; V: TRBV19; J: TRBJ2-1; length: 13; size: NA; CDR3: CASSLSGVHEQFF; DNA: TGTGCCAGTAGTCTGAGCGGGGTCCATGAGCAGTTCTTC
D: NA; V: TRBV14; J: TRBJ1-2; length: 14; size: once; CDR3: CASSPTGTIYGYTF; DNA: TGTGCCAGCAGCCCCACCGGGACGATCTATGGCTACACCTTC
D: TRBD2; V: TRBV15; J: TRBJ2-7; length: 20; size: few; CDR3: CATSSGKLGTSGGRSYEQYF; DNA: TGTGCCACCAGCAGTGGAAAGCTCGGGACTAGCGGGGGTCGCTCCTACGAGCAGTACTTC
D: NA; V: TRBV15; J: TRBJ1-2; length: 17; size: once; CDR3: CATSRDRRGTAAGGYTF; DNA: TGTGCCACCAGCAGAGATCGACGCGGGACGGCCGCGGGGGGCTACACCTTC
D: NA; V: TRBV18; J: TRBJ1-1; length: 14; size: NA; CDR3: CASSPFGLGDKAFF; DNA: TGTGCCAGCTCACCATTTGGTTTGGGGGACAAAGCTTTCTTT
D: TRBD1; V: TRBV18; J: TRBJ1-1; length: 16; size: few; CDR3: CASSNSGTGGSTEAFF; DNA: TGTGCCAGCTCAAATTCCGGGACAGGGGGATCCACTGAAGCTTTCTTT
D: NA; V: TRBV12-2; J: TRBJ2-1; length: 17; size: NA; CDR3: CASRLGLAGGRDNEQFF; DNA: TGTGCAAGTCGCTTAGGACTAGCGGGGGGCAGGGACAATGAGCAGTTCTTC
D: NA; V: TRBV29-1; J: TRBJ1-2; length: 12; size: NA; CDR3: CSVEEGREGYTF; DNA: TGCAGCGTTGAGGAGGGGAGGGAAGGCTACACCTTC